This section outlines one T cell receptor (beta chain) sequence together with its context. CDR3 length equals 15 residues. Trimming took off 1 base at V and 4 bases at J, with 13 bases between the two ends. Germline values: CDR1 SGHRS, CDR2 YFSETQ. TCRdb keeps only in-frame clones here, not all; method: immunoSEQ multiplex PCR. The sample shows about 90,000 clones, approximately 85% of them seen only once. The data were obtained in a study of OX40 agonist ivuxolimab in advanced cancers. Sequencing used CD4+ or CD8+ T cells sorted from blood, obtained in a trial of the OX40 agonist ivuxolimab. The source is an adult with an advanced solid tumor such as melanoma, head and neck, liver or kidney cancer. This chain connects TRBV5-1 to TRBJ2-3; tentative D call: TRBD1 (6 bases). The CDR3 region is CASSLFQGFADTQYF. The CDR3 DNA is TGCGCCAGCAGCTTGTTCCAGGGGTTCGCAGATACGCAGTATTTT.